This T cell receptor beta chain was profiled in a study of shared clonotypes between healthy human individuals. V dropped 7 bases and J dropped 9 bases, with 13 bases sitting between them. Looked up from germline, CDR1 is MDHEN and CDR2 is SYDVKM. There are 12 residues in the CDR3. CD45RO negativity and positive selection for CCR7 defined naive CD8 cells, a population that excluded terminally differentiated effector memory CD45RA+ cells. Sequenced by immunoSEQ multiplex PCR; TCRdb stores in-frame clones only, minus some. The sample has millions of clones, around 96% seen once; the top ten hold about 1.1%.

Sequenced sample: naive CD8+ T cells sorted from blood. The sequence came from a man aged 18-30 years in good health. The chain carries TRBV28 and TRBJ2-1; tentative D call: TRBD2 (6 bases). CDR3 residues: CASTLGGSEQFF. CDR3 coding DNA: TGTGCCAGCACCCTTGGGGGGTCTGAGCAGTTCTTC. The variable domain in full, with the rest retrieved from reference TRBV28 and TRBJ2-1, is DVKVTQSSRYLVKRTGEKVFLECVQDMDHENMFWYRQDPGLGLRLIYFSYDVKMKEKGDIPEGYSVSREKKERFSLILESASTNQTSMYLCASTLGGSEQFFGPGTRLTVL.